This TCR beta chain was captured in a study of T cell responses to AZD1222 COVID-19 vaccine (dated by TCRdb to about 2021). Context from the whole study: AZD1222 recipients whose second dose came at about 4 weeks and those whose second dose came at about 12 weeks were combined into one group, since spike-specific TCR depth and breadth did not differ between the two schedules. A total of under 250 trial participants underwent TCR sequencing, of whom under 220 had received two doses of AZD1222 and around 26 had received two doses of the MenACWY control vaccine. Trial participants were enrolled into age subgroups of 18-55, 56-69 and 70-plus years, which contained around 150, 28 and 57 TCR-sequenced participants, respectively. Results the study describes overall, beyond this receptor: Conclusions about previously exposed vaccinees are limited, since just six or seven AZD1222 recipients were seropositive for SARS-CoV-2 at baseline. The 56-69-year group was small, and its depth increase did not reach significance, likely because of low power. Because no day 14 peak-response samples were available, repertoires were characterized only after the peak T cell response. Spike-specific TCR breadth and depth rose significantly after two AZD1222 doses compared with day 0 and with MenACWY recipients. The vaccine-associated CD4 TCRs covered the entire spike protein, and the dominant responses fell in regions 160-218 and 743-854. Most participants were white British and females outnumbered males, and the authors suggested that clonal diversity may have been underestimated. Reportedly, close to half of the unique spike-specific TCRs recognized epitopes lying outside the regions that are mutated in the B.1.351 and B.1.1.7 variants.

The sample's time point label, decoded: baseline before first vaccination. Vaccinee samples were obtained from the UK trials COV001 and COV002, which included a single-blind randomized controlled phase 2/3 trial of AZD1222 (ChAdOx1 nCoV-19) in healthy adults. For TCRbeta chain sequencing, PBMC samples were collected from trial participants at day 0 and at day 28 after the second dose. The CDR3 regions of human TCRbeta chains were subjected to immunosequencing. The study's processing was this. Repertoire TCRs were checked for matches against a reference library of SARS-CoV-2-specific TCRs that had been generated using the MIRA antigen-specificity platform. Breadth was defined as the fraction of unique TCRs that were SARS-CoV-2-associated. Depth was defined as the fraction of total T cells that were SARS-CoV-2-associated. Using the MIRA data, every spike-specific TCR was mapped to the spike region that the TCR reacted to and assigned to either a CD4 or a CD8 class. Log10-transformed breadth and depth values were compared by one-way ANOVA with Sidak's multiple comparisons tests. TCRdb obtained this table from immuneACCESS and retained in-frame rearrangements with V and J assigned. These tables miss some clones; where compared with another copy, unresolved V genes account for less than half of the shortfall, and the remainder is unexplained. For V, J and clone size, that table is used; D and trimming come from the DNA. For this sample the table gives over 90,000 clones, of which 91% were detected only once. The biggest ten clones account for roughly 44% of the sample.

With respect to this clone: It lacks a known antigen. Base qualities are not recorded, but no much larger clone differs from it by a single base.

The germline V gene encodes CDR1 MNHEY and CDR2 SVGAGI. Trimming removed 4 bases from V and 0 bases from J, leaving 10 bases between the germline ends. Spanning cysteine to phenylalanine, the CDR3 consists of 14 amino acids. The retained sequence is limited to the CDR3, 42 bases, with the frame set at the first base. Here the sequenced sample was peripheral blood, taken on day 0 of AZD1222 vaccination. The rearranged segments are TRBV6-5 and TRBJ2-7; the D gene remains uncertain. The sequence came from an adult in good health. CDR3 protein: CASSFDAHSYEQYF. The sequence in DNA is TGTGCCAGCAGTTTCGACGCACACTCCTACGAGCAGTACTTC.